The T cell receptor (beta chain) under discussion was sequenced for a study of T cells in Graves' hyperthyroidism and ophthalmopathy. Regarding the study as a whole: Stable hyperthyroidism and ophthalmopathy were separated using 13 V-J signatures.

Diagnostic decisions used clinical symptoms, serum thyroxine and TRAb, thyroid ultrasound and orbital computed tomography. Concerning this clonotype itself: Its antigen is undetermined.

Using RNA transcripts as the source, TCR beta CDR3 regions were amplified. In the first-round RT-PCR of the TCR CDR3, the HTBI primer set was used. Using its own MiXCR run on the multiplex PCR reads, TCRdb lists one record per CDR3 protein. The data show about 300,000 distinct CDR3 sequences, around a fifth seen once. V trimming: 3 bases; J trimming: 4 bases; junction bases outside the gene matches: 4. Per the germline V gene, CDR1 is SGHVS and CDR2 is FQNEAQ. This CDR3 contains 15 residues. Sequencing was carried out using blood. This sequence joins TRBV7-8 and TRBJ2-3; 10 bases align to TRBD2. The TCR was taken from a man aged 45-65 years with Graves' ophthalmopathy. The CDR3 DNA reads TGTGCCAGCAGCTTGGCTAGCGGGAGCCCAGATACGCAGTATTTT. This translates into CASSLASGSPDTQYF.